The 7 T cell receptor beta chains presented below share a single source sample, sequenced in a study of blood T cell repertoires in COVID-19. The method was immunoSEQ multiplex PCR; TCRdb's version includes in-frame clones alone and lacks a portion of them. This table holds fewer than 250,000 clones, 86% found once. Sequencing used PBMCs or T cells enriched from blood (not recorded which). These receptors originate from a woman between 45 and 60 years old who had recovered from COVID-19.

V and J are TRBV9 and TRBJ2-1; 7 nucleotides align to TRBD1. Germline V gene data show CDR1 as SGDLS and CDR2 as YYNGEE. J was trimmed by 5 bases and V by 4 bases; bases with no gene match: 9. The CDR3 is made up of 15 amino acids. The CDR3 DNA is TGTGCCAGCAGCCAACCCGGGACAGTCAACAATGAGCAGTTCTTC. Amino acids: CASSQPGTVNNEQFF.

This clone was counted a few times. This chain links TRBV4-2 with TRBJ1-1; a weak D match, TRBD1 (5 bases). CDR1 is LGHNA, CDR2 YNFKEQ, per germline. The CDR3 has 15 amino acids. V lost 1 base and J 4 bases, leaving 13 bases between the germline ends. CDR3 DNA: TGTGCCAGCAGCCAAGCTGCAGGGTTTAGCACTGAAGCTTTCTTT. Amino acid sequence: CASSQAAGFSTEAFF.

The chain uses TRBV10-2 and TRBJ2-5; 7 nucleotides line up with TRBD2. The J segment lost 5 bases and the V segment lost 0 bases, leaving 6 bases of the junction unmatched. CDR1 and CDR2 from the germline V gene are WSHSY and SAAADI. The CDR3 runs to 15 residues. CDR3 nucleotides: TGCGCCAGCAGTGAGTCCCGGACTAGAAAGGAGACCCAGTACTTC. Protein: CASSESRTRKETQYF.

J is TRBJ1-2 and V is TRBV20-1; a possible D gene is TRBD1 (6 bases). V lost 3 bases and J 12 bases, leaving 17 bases between the germline ends. CDR1 and CDR2 from the germline V gene are DFQATT and SNEGSKA (reference sequence). There are 12 residues in the CDR3. The CDR3 bases are TGCAGTGCTAGTAGGGACATTGCCGGGCACACCTTC. This sequence encodes CSASRDIAGHTF.

The rearrangement joins TRBV9 to TRBJ2-3; D is possibly TRBD2 (6 bases). This CDR3 spans 16 amino acids. V was clipped by 0 bases and J by 0 bases, with 11 bases between them. Germline V CDR1 and CDR2: SGDLS, YYNGEE. CDR3 in amino acids: CASSVGGGVSTDTQYF. CDR3 sequence (DNA): TGTGCCAGCAGCGTAGGCGGCGGGGTTAGCACAGATACGCAGTATTTT. The full variable domain, with the rest looked up from reference TRBV9 and TRBJ2-3, is DSGVTQTPKHLITATGQRVTLRCSPRSGDLSVYWYQQSLDQGLQFLIQYYNGEERAKGNILERFSAQQFPDLHSELNLSSLELGDSALYFCASSVGGGVSTDTQYFGPGTRLTVL.

This clone was seen a few times. The genes are TRBV14 and TRBJ1-3; no definite D call. This CDR3 is 14 amino acids long. CDR1 is SGHDN, CDR2 FVKESK, per germline. Trimming cost V 8 bases and J 0 bases, with 11 bases left between them. The DNA of the CDR3 is TGTGCCAGCCGGCCCGGGAACTCTGGAAACACCATATATTTT. Amino acid sequence: CASRPGNSGNTIYF.

The rearrangement links TRBV10-3 to TRBJ2-3; TRBD2 aligns across 13 bases. In germline, CDR1 is ENHRY, CDR2 SYGVKD. The CDR3 sequence is 19 residues long. With V trimmed by 4 bases and J by 0 bases, 10 bases remained unmatched. The CDR3 spells CAISGGGLAGRKSTDTQYF. As DNA, the CDR3 is TGTGCCATCAGTGGTGGGGGACTAGCGGGACGAAAAAGCACAGATACGCAGTATTTT.